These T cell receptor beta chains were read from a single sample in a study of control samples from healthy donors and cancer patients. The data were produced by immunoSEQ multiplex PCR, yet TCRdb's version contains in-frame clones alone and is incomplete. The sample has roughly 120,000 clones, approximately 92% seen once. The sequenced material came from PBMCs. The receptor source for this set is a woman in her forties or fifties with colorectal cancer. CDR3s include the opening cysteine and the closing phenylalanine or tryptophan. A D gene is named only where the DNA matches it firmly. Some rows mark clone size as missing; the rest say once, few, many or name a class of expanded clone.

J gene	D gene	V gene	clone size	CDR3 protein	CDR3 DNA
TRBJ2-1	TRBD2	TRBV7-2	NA	CASSLAALRGARRFF	TGTGCCAGCAGCTTAGCGGCCTTGCGGGGGGCTCGTAGGTTCTTC
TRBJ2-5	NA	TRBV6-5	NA	CASSKNSGDSETQYF	TGTGCCAGCAGTAAAAATTCGGGGGACTCAGAGACCCAGTACTTC
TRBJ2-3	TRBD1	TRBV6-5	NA	CASSSHGQGYTDTQYF	TGTGCCAGCAGTTCACACGGACAGGGCTACACAGATACGCAGTATTTT
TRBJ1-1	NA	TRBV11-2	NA	CASSFPRSGGNTEAFF	TGTGCCAGCAGCTTTCCAAGGTCGGGGGGGAACACTGAAGCTTTCTTT
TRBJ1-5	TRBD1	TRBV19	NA	CASSPKQGSNQPQHF	TGTGCCAGTAGTCCTAAACAGGGGAGCAATCAGCCCCAGCATTTT
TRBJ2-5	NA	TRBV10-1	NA	CASSETRGAGSKETQYF	TGCGCCAGCAGTGAAACAAGGGGGGCCGGGAGCAAGGAGACCCAGTACTTC
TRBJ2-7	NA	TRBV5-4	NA	CASSPDNGWDEQYF	TGTGCCAGCAGCCCGGACAATGGATGGGACGAGCAGTACTTC
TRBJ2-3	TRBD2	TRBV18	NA	CASSILMAGGSTDTQYF	TGTGCCAGCTCAATATTAATGGCGGGAGGTTCCACAGATACGCAGTATTTT
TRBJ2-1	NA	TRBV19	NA	CASSMRIAVQVNNEQFF	TGTGCCAGTAGTATGAGAATAGCGGTCCAAGTTAACAATGAGCAGTTCTTC
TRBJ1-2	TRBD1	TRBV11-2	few	CASSPGTDYGYTF	TGTGCCAGCAGCCCGGGGACAGACTATGGCTACACCTTC
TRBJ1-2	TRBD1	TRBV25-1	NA	CASSDHRGIAYGYTF	TGTGCCAGCAGTGACCACAGGGGGATCGCCTATGGCTACACCTTC
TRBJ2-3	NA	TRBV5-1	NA	CASSLEDPWATDTQYF	TGCGCCAGCAGCTTGGAGGACCCCTGGGCCACAGATACGCAGTATTTT
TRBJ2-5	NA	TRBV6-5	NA	CASSYTQTQYF	TGTGCCAGCAGTTACACCCAGACCCAGTACTTC
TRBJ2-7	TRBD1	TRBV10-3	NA	CAIRKDRGRGYEQYF	TGTGCCATCCGTAAAGACAGGGGGAGGGGCTACGAGCAGTACTTC
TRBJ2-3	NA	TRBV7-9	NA	CASSPQGPITDTQYF	TGTGCCAGCAGCCCGCAAGGACCGATCACAGATACGCAGTATTTT
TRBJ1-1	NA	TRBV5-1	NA	CASSLYLGSNTEAFF	TGCGCCAGCAGCTTGTATCTGGGTTCGAACACTGAAGCTTTCTTT
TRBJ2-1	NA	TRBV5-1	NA	CASSNSDEQFF	TGCGCCAGCAGTAACAGCGATGAGCAGTTCTTC